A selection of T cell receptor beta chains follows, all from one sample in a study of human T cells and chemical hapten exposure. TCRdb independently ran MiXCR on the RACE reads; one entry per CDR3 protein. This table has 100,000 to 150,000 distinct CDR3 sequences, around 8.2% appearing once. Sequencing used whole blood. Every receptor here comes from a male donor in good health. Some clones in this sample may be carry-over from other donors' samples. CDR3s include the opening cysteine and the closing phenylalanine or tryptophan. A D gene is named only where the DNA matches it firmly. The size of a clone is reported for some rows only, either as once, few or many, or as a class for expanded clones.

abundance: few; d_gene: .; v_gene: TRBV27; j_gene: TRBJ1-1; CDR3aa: CASSFRGWNTEAFF; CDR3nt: TGTGCCAGCAGTTTCAGGGGATGGAACACTGAAGCTTTCTTT
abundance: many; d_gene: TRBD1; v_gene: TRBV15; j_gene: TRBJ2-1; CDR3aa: CATSRDPQQGKGDEQFF; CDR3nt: TGTGCCACCAGCAGAGATCCCCAACAGGGGAAGGGTGATGAGCAGTTCTTC
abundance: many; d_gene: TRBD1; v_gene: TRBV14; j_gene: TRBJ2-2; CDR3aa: CASSRQGNTGELFF; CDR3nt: TGTGCCAGCAGCCGACAGGGGAACACCGGGGAGCTGTTTTTT
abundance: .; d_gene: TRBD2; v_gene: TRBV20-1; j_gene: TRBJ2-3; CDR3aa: CSARFSGGRDTQYF; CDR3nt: TGCAGTGCTAGATTCAGCGGGGGGAGAGATACGCAGTATTTT
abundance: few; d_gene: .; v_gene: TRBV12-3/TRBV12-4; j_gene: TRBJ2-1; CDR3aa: CASSFGSSLYNEQFF; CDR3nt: TGTGCCAGCAGTTTTGGCAGTAGTTTGTACAATGAGCAGTTCTTC
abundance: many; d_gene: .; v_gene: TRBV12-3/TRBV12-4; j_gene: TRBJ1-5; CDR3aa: CASSLTSNQPQHF; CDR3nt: TGTGCCAGCAGTTTAACGTCTAATCAGCCCCAGCATTTT
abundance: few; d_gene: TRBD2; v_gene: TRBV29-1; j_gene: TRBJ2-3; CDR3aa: CSGLAGRGDTQYF; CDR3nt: TGCAGCGGGTTAGCGGGGAGGGGAGATACGCAGTATTTT
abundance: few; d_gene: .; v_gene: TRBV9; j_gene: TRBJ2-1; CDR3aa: CASSVESSRSYNEQFF; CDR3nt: TGTGCCAGCAGCGTAGAGTCTAGCCGCTCCTACAATGAGCAGTTCTTC
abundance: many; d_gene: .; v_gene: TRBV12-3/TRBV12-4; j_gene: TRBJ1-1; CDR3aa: CASSLVGRDAEAFF; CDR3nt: TGTGCCAGCAGTTTGGTGGGGCGGGACGCTGAAGCTTTCTTT
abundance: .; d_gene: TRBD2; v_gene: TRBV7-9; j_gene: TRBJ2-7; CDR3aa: CASSSGLAGVEQYF; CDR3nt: TGTGCCAGCAGCTCGGGACTAGCGGGAGTCGAGCAGTACTTC
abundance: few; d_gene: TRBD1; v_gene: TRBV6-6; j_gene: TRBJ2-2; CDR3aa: CASSTGGTGELFF; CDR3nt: TGTGCCAGCAGCACAGGGGGGACCGGGGAGCTGTTTTTT
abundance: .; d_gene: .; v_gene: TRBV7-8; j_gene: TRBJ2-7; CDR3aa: CASSSQGFDEQYF; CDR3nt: TGTGCCAGCAGCTCCCAGGGATTCGACGAGCAGTACTTC
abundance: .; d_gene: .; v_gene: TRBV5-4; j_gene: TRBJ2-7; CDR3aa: CASSLTGTPSSYEQYF; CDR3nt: TGTGCCAGCAGCCTAACGGGGACACCAAGCTCCTACGAGCAGTACTTC
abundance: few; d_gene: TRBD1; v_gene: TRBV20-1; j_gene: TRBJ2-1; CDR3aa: CSARDLGQGARGSYNEQFF; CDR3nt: TGCAGTGCTAGAGATCTGGGACAGGGGGCGAGGGGCTCCTACAATGAGCAGTTCTTC
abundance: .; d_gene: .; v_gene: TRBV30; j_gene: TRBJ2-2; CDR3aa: CAWSQLGKTGELFF; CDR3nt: TGTGCCTGGAGCCAACTGGGGAAGACCGGGGAGCTGTTTTTT
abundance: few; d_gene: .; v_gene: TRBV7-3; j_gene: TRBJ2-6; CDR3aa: CASSFGGSAGANVLTF; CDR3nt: TGTGCCAGCAGCTTTGGGGGGTCGGCTGGGGCCAACGTCCTGACTTTC
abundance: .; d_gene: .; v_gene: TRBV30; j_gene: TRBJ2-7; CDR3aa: CAWSEAGYEQYF; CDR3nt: TGTGCCTGGAGTGAAGCGGGTTACGAGCAGTACTTC
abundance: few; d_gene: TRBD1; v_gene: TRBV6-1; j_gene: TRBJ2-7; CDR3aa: CASRGQRRYEQYF; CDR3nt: TGTGCCAGCCGGGGACAGCGGCGATACGAGCAGTACTTC
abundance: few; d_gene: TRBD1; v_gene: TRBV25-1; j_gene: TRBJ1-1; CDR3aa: CASSELAGGTEAFF; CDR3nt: TGTGCCAGCAGTGAATTGGCAGGGGGCACTGAAGCTTTCTTT
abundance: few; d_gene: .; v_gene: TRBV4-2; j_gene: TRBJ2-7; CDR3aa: CASSQRLSYEQYF; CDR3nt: TGTGCCAGCAGCCAAAGACTCTCCTACGAGCAGTACTTC
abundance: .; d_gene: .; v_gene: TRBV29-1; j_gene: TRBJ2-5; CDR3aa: CSVGQIGATQYF; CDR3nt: TGCAGCGTAGGACAGATCGGCGCGACCCAGTACTTC
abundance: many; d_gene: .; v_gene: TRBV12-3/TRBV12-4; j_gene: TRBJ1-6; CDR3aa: CASSPTRGASNSPLHF; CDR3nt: TGTGCCAGCAGTCCCACCCGAGGGGCAAGTAATTCACCCCTCCACTTT
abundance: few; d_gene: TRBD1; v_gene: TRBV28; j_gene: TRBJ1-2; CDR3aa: CASMVTGGGYGYTF; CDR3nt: TGTGCCAGCATGGTGACAGGGGGCGGCTATGGCTACACCTTC
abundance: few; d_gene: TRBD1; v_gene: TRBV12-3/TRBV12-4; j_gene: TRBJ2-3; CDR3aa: CASSPGDSLTDTQYF; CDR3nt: TGTGCCAGCAGCCCCGGGGACAGCCTCACAGATACGCAGTATTTT
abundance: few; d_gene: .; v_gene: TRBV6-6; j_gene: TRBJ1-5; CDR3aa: CATTPRNRADQPQHF; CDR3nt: TGTGCCACCACGCCCCGGAACAGGGCCGATCAGCCCCAGCATTTT
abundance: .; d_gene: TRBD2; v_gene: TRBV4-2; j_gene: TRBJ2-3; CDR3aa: CASSQDPLAGGRVSTDTQYF; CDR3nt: TGTGCCAGCAGCCAAGATCCCCTAGCGGGGGGGCGGGTTAGCACAGATACGCAGTATTTT
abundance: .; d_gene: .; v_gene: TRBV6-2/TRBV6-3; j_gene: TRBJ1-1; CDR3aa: CASRNVRLNTEAFF; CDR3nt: TGTGCCAGCAGGAACGTCAGGTTGAACACTGAAGCTTTCTTT
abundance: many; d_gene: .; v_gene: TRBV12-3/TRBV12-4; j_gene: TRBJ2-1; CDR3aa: CASSAKGWDEQFF; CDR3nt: TGTGCCAGCAGTGCAAAAGGGTGGGATGAGCAGTTCTTC
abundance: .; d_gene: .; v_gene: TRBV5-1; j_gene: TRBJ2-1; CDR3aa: CASWGTGVGNEQFF; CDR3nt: TGCGCCAGCTGGGGTACTGGGGTCGGCAATGAGCAGTTCTTC
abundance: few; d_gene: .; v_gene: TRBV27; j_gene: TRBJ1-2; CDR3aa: CASSKGTGYTF; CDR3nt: TGTGCCAGCAGTAAGGGAACTGGCTACACCTTC
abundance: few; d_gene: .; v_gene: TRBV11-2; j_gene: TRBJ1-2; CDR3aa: CASSFTPDDYGYTF; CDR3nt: TGTGCCAGCAGCTTTACGCCAGACGACTATGGCTACACCTTC
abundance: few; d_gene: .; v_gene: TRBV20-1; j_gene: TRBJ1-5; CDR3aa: CSAREGRRYSNQPQHF; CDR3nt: TGCAGTGCTAGAGAAGGACGGCGGTATAGCAATCAGCCCCAGCATTTT